The sequence of this T cell receptor (beta chain) was determined in a study of T cells after yellow fever vaccination. TCRdb re-called the 5' RACE reads through MiXCR, storing one row per CDR3 protein. This sample has approximately 110,000 distinct CDR3 sequences, with about 7.4% found just once. In its sample, this clonotype was seen many times. Its antigen is undetermined. The CDR3 consists of 14 residues. The V segment lost 0 bases and the J segment 7 bases; nucleotides outside the gene matches: 8. Germline CDR1 is DFQATT and CDR2 is SNEGSKA (reference sequence). Study-level findings and limits: Post-booster repertoires contained most primary-vaccination clones again (almost 97% CD4, less than 90% CD8).

The V gene is TRBV20-1, the J gene TRBJ2-5; 7 bases line up with TRBD2. The receptor was derived from a man between 18 and 35 years old who received the YFV17D yellow fever vaccine. Source: CD4+ T cells sorted from PBMCs, taken 10 to 11 days after the first yellow fever vaccination. CDR3 amino acids: CSARDKGGFGTQYF. The CDR3, as DNA: TGCAGTGCTAGAGATAAGGGAGGGTTCGGGACCCAGTACTTC.